This T cell receptor beta chain stems from a study of blood T cell repertoires in COVID-19. In the study overall: PBMCs, B-cell-depleted T cells, or T cells were the source of the cDNA or gDNA that made up the material.

Sequencing used immunoSEQ multiplex PCR; TCRdb keeps in-frame clones, though not all of them. The data hold some 120,000 clones, with approximately 70% observed a single time. Germline V gene data show CDR1 as SGHRS and CDR2 as YFSETQ. This CDR3 spans 15 amino acids. Trimming left V 4 bases short and J 2 bases short, with 10 bases between. The chain carries TRBV5-1 and TRBJ2-6; D is possibly TRBD1 (5 bases). Sequencing was carried out using peripheral blood. This TCR was recovered from a human donor with acute or convalescent COVID-19. The donor label of this sample is uncertain. The CDR3 DNA reads TGCGCCAGCAGCCCAGTGACAGCTGGGGCCAACGTCCTGACTTTC. Amino acid sequence: CASSPVTAGANVLTF.